Following are 10 T cell receptor beta chains from one sample sequenced in a study of blood T cell repertoires in COVID-19. Repertoires were generated with immunoSEQ multiplex PCR, while TCRdb's copy carries only in-frame clones and drops some. The repertoire has approximately 140,000 clones, around 89% of them found once; the top ten carry less than 20%. The sample consisted of peripheral blood. The origin of the receptors is a man aged 45-65 years with active or convalescent COVID-19.

The J gene is TRBJ1-4, the V gene TRBV11-2; no clear D. V lost 2 bases and J lost 5, with 9 bases in between. This CDR3 has 14 residues. Germline V gene data show CDR1 as SGHAT and CDR2 as FQNNGV. CDR3 residues: CASSLMGVNEKLFF. Written as DNA, the CDR3 is TGTGCCAGCAGCTTAATGGGCGTGAATGAAAAACTGTTTTTT.

The chain has TRBV5-1 and TRBJ1-4; 10 positions match TRBD1. V lost 3 bases and J lost 1; bases outside the gene matches: 6. Germline CDR1 and CDR2: SGHRS and YFSETQ. The CDR3 has 17 residues. This CDR3 is CASSWGDRGKTNEKLFF. The CDR3 nucleotides are TGCGCCAGCAGCTGGGGGGACAGGGGTAAAACTAATGAAAAACTGTTTTTT.

The sample holds one count of this clone. This rearrangement joins TRBV6-5 to TRBJ2-5, with D maybe TRBD2 (7 bases). Trimming took 4 bases from V and 4 from J, leaving 16 bases between them. The CDR3 runs to 15 residues. Germline V gene sequence: CDR1 MNHEY, CDR2 SVGAGI. CDR3 residues: CASSSQGGGLETQYF. The CDR3 DNA sequence: TGTGCCAGCAGTTCCCAAGGGGGAGGGCTAGAGACCCAGTACTTC.

V gene TRBV7-6 combines with J gene TRBJ2-1; weak D call: TRBD1 (5 bases). Germline V gene lookup returns CDR1 SGHVS and CDR2 FNYEAQ. The CDR3 consists of 15 residues. Trimming removed 2 bases from V and 5 bases from J, with 13 bases in between. CDR3 loop: CASSLFQGGNNEQFF. CDR3 bases: TGTGCCAGCAGCTTATTTCAGGGTGGGAACAATGAGCAGTTCTTC.

This clone was seen a handful of times. The chain couples TRBV12-5 to TRBJ2-1; 7 nucleotides match TRBD1. This CDR3 spans 17 amino acids. Per germline, CDR1 LGHNT and CDR2 FRNRAP. After removal of 6 bases from V and 5 bases from J, the junction contained 16 bases not matched to a gene. Here the CDR3 DNA reads TGTGCTAGTGGGAGGGGCCAAGGGAACAGGGGAAACAATGAGCAGTTCTTC. This translates into CASGRGQGNRGNNEQFF. Filled out from reference TRBV12-5 and TRBJ2-1, the complete variable domain reads DARVTQTPRHKVTEMGQEVTMRCQPILGHNTVFWYRQTMMQGLELLAYFRNRAPLDDSGMPKDRFSAEMPDATLATLKIQPSEPRDSAVYFCASGRGQGNRGNNEQFFGPGTRLTVL.

The chain links TRBV10-2 to TRBJ2-7; TRBD1 is a possible D gene (5 bases). The CDR3 contains 13 residues. Trimming took 6 bases from V and 0 from J, leaving 9 bases between them. Germline lookup yields CDR1 WSHSY and CDR2 SAAADI. The CDR3 spells CASRGRDSYEQYF. The CDR3 DNA sequence: TGCGCCAGCAGGGGCAGGGACTCCTACGAGCAGTACTTC.

The chain uses TRBV28 and TRBJ1-5; no definite D call. Deletions cut 6 bases from V and 5 bases from J, with 14 bases between. The CDR3 length is 14 residues. Germline CDR1 reads MDHEN; CDR2 reads SYDVKM. In nucleotides, the CDR3 is TGTGCCAGCAGGACAATCGATTCTTATCAGCCCCAGCATTTT. Translation: CASRTIDSYQPQHF. Filled out from reference TRBV28 and TRBJ1-5, the complete variable domain reads DVKVTQSSRYLVKRTGEKVFLECVQDMDHENMFWYRQDPGLGLRLIYFSYDVKMKEKGDIPEGYSVSREKKERFSLILESASTNQTSMYLCASRTIDSYQPQHFGDGTRLSIL.

The chain uses TRBV30 and TRBJ2-7; 9 positions match TRBD2. This CDR3 has 16 residues. The junction had 11 bases not matched to a gene; V was cut back by 1 base and J by 4 bases. Per germline, CDR1 GTSNPN and CDR2 SVGIG (reference sequence). CDR3 DNA: TGTGCCTGGAGTGCGTCCGGGACTAGCTTTATTTACGAGCAGTACTTC. It encodes CAWSASGTSFIYEQYF.

A single count supports this clone. The chain is built from TRBV27 and TRBJ2-7; D is unresolved. This CDR3 region has 16 residues. The germline gives CDR1 MNHEY, CDR2 SMNVEV (reference sequence). V lost 0 bases to trimming and J lost 6 bases, with 18 bases between them. This chain's CDR3 is CASSLSFQFYHLEQYF. DNA of the CDR3: TGTGCCAGCAGTTTATCGTTCCAGTTTTACCATCTCGAGCAGTACTTC.

The rearrangement joins TRBV19 to TRBJ2-2; D may be TRBD2 (6 bases). This CDR3 has 18 amino acids. V lost 7 bases, J lost 7 bases, and 28 bases lay in between. Germline loops: CDR1 LNHDA, CDR2 SQIVND (reference sequence). Here the CDR3 reads CASMALAPSRAFIGELFF. In nucleotides, the CDR3 is TGTGCCAGTATGGCACTAGCTCCGTCTCGGGCCTTTATCGGGGAGCTGTTTTTT.